This T cell receptor beta chain was sequenced in a study of T cells in Graves' hyperthyroidism and ophthalmopathy. Using RNA transcripts as the source, TCR beta CDR3 regions were amplified. The HTBI set primed first-round TCR CDR3 RT-PCR. TCRdb reprocessed the multiplex PCR reads via MiXCR and lists one record per CDR3 protein. The sample holds 400,000 to 500,000 distinct CDR3 sequences, approximately 15% seen once. This CDR3 region has 15 residues. Germline-derived CDR1 and CDR2 are SGHRS and YFSETQ. Comment on this clonotype: A read error is possible here, since a much larger clone lies one base away.

The TCR originated in a man aged 18 to 30 with Graves' ophthalmopathy. This chain uses TRBV5-1 with TRBJ2-7; D unresolved. The end of the DNA aligns better with TRBJ2-1, so the J call may be wrong. Sequencing was carried out using blood. CDR3 region: CASSLAVIRSGEQFF. The DNA of the CDR3 is TGCGCCAGCAGCTTGGCGGTCATTAGGAGTGGTGAGCAGTTCTTC.